The entry that follows covers one TCR beta chain sequence. Researchers sorted participants into cohorts using their self-reported clinical history. Two negative PCRs, clearance, or symptom resolution had been documented for recovered Cohort 3 donors. From germline, CDR1 is SGHTA and CDR2 FQGTGA. The CDR3 is made up of 15 amino acids. With 5 bases clipped from V and 0 bases from J, the junction kept 4 bases outside the gene matches. The data belong to a study of blood T cell repertoires in COVID-19. Overall study context: Acute-phase and convalescent COVID-19 samples originated in the United States, Italy and Spain.

Methods used by the authors: Estimated nucleated cell counts came from reference gene primer amplification. Libraries were prepared by immunoSEQ multiplex PCR; TCRdb keeps only in-frame clonotypes and omits some of them. V and J calls and clone size are given by that table; D and trimming were obtained from the DNA. Altogether 150,000 to 200,000 clones are present, 80% being singletons, with the ten largest covering 4.5% to 7.5%. The sequence was obtained from a man aged 40-49 years who had recovered from COVID-19. Sequenced material: PBMCs or T cells enriched from blood (not recorded which). This chain uses TRBV7-3 with TRBJ2-3, with TRBD2 matching over 8 bases. The CDR3 reads CASSPLAGSTDTQYF. The CDR3 DNA is TGTGCCAGCAGCCCTTTAGCGGGGAGCACAGATACGCAGTATTTT.